This T cell receptor beta chain was found in a study of identical twins. This clonotype was counted at least ten times. TCRdb fed the 5' RACE reads into MiXCR, producing one record per CDR3 protein. This sample carries around 370,000 distinct CDR3 sequences, approximately 10% of them seen once, and the ten largest clones take 7.5% to 9.5%. The germline CDR1 and CDR2 sequences are SGHAT and FQDESV (reference sequence). The V end lost 3 bases, the J end lost 3 bases, and 7 bases lay between the germline ends. The CDR3 has 13 amino acids. The source is a woman aged 45-60 years in good health. Material for sequencing was naive T cells sorted from blood. This chain joins TRBV11-1 and TRBJ2-3, with D unclear. CDR3 DNA sequence: TGTGCCAGCAGCTTCATAAGAACAGATACGCAGTATTTT. Encoded protein: CASSFIRTDTQYF.